This T cell receptor (beta chain) was sequenced for a study of blood T cells in healthy people across ages. Study results and limitations: Because donor CMV status was unknown, expanded clonotype changes were possibly confounded.

Worth noting for this clonotype: Its antigen is undetermined.

With a J-beta primer mix and a sample-barcoded 5' primer, a second PCR ran about 7 to 11 cycles. TCRdb re-called the 5' RACE reads through MiXCR, storing one row per CDR3 protein. The data contain about 800,000 distinct CDR3 sequences, around a quarter of them singletons. This sample was shared with a second study, whose subject was T cells of mothers and their children.

This clonotype was sampled from a boy under 18 in good health. The sample taken for sequencing was blood.

CDR3 in amino acids: CSARDLEDEGLANTGELFF. The DNA for the CDR3 is TGCAGTGCTAGAGATTTGGAGGATGAAGGCCTAGCGAACACCGGGGAGCTGTTTTTT. The J gene is TRBJ2-2, the V gene TRBV20-1, with D perhaps matching TRBD2 (5 bases). V was pared by 0 bases and J by 0 bases, with 20 bases between. Germline values: CDR1 DFQATT, CDR2 SNEGSKA (reference sequence). There are 19 residues in the CDR3.